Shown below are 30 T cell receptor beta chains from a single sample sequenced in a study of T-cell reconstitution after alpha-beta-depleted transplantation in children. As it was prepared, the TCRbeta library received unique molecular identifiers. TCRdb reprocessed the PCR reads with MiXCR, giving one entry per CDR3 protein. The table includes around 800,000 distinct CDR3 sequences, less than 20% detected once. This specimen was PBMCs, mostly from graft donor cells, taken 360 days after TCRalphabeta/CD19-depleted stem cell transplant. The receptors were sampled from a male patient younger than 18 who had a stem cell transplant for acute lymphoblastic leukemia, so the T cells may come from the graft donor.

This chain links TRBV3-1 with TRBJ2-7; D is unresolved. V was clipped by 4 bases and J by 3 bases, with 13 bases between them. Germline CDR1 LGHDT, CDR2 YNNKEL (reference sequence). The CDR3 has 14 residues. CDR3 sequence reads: CASSLLGGLYEQYF. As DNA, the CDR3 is TGTGCCAGCAGCCTACTGGGTGGCCTCTACGAGCAGTACTTC.

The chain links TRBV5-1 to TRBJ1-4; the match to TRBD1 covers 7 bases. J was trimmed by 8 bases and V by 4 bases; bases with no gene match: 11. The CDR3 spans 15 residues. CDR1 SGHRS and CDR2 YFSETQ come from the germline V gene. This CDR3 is CASSPTRQGGEKLFF. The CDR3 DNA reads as TGCGCCAGCAGCCCTACCCGACAGGGTGGAGAAAAACTGTTTTTT.

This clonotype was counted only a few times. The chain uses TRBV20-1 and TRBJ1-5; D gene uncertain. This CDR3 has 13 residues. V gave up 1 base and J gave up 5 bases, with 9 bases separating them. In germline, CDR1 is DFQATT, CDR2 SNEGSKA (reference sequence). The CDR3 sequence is CSARVWGYQPQHF. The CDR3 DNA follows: TGCAGTGCTAGAGTATGGGGTTATCAGCCCCAGCATTTT.

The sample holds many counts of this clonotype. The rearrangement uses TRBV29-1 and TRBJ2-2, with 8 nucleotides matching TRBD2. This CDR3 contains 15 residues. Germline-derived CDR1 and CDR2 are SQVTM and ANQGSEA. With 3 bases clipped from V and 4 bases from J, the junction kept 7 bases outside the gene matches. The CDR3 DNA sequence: TGCAGCGTTGAGGGTCCAGCGGGAGTCACCGGGGAGCTGTTTTTT. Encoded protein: CSVEGPAGVTGELFF.

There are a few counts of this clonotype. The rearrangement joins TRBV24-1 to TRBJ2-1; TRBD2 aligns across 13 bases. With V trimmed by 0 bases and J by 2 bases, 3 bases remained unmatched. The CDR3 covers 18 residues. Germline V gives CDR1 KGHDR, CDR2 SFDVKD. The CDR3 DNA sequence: TGTGCCACCAGTGATTTGCTCGGGACTAGCGGGGCCTACAATGAGCAGTTCTTC. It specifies CATSDLLGTSGAYNEQFF.

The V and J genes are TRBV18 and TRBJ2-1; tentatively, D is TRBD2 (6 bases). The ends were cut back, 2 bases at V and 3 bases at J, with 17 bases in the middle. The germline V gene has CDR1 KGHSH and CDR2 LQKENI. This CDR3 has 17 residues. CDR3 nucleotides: TGTGCCAGCTCACCAAGGATTTCGGAGGGAGGCTACAATGAGCAGTTCTTC. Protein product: CASSPRISEGGYNEQFF.

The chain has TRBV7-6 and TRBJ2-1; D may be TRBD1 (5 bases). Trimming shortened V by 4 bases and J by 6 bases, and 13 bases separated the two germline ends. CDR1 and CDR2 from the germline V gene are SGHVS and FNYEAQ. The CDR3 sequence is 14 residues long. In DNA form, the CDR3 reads TGTGCCAGCAGCTCTGGACCAGGGCCCAATGAGCAGTTCTTC. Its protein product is CASSSGPGPNEQFF.

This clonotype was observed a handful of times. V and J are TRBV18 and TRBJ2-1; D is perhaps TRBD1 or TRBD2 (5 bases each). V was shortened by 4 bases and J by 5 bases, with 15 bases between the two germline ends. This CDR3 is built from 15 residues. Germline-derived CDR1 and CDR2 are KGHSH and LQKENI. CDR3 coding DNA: TGTGCCAGCTCACAAACCGGGACCAAGAACAATGAGCAGTTCTTC. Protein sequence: CASSQTGTKNNEQFF.

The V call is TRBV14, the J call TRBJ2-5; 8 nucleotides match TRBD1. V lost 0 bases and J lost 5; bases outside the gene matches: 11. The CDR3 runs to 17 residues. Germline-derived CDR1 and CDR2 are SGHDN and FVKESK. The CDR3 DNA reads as TGTGCCAGCAGCCAAGAGCTTGGGGACAGGCCAGGGGAGACCCAGTACTTC. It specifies CASSQELGDRPGETQYF.

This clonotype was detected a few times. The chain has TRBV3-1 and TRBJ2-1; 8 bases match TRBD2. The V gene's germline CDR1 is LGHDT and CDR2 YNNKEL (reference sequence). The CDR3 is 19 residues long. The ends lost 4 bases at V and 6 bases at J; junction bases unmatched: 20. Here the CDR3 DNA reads TGTGCCAGCAGCCTTTCAGCGGGGGCAACATTTGGTAACAGCAATGAGCAGTTCTTC. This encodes CASSLSAGATFGNSNEQFF.

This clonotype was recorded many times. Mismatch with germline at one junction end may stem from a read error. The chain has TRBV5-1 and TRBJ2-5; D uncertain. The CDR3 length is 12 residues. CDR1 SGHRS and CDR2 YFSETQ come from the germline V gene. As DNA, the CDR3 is TGTGCCAGCAGCGCCAACCAAGAGACCCAGTACTTC. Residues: CASSANQETQYF.

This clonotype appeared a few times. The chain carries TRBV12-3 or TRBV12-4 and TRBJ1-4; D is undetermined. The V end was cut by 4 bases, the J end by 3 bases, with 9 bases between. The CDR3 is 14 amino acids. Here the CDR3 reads CASSWIDSNEKLFF. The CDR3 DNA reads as TGTGCCAGCAGTTGGATTGATTCTAATGAAAAACTGTTTTTT.

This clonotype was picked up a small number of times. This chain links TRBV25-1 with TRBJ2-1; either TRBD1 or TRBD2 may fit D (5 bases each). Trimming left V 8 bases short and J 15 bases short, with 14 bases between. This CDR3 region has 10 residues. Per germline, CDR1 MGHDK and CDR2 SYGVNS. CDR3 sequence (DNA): TGTGCCAGCGGGGACCTATCGGCGTTCTTC. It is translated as CASGDLSAFF.

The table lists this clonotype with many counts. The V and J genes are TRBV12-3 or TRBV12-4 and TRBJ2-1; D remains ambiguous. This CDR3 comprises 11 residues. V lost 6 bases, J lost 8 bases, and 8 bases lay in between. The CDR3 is CASSYTHEQFF. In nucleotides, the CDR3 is TGTGCCAGCAGCTATACTCATGAGCAGTTCTTC.

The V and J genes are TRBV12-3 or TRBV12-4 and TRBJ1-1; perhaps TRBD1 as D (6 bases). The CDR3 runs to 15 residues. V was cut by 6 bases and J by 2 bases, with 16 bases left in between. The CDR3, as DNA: TGTGCCAGCAGCATCGCGGGGGGCTTAAACACTGAAGCTTTCTTT. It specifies CASSIAGGLNTEAFF.

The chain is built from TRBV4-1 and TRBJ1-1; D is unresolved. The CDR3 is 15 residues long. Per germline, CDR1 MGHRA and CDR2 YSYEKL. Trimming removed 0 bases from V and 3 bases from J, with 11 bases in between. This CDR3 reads CASSQDTHLDTEAFF. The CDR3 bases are TGCGCCAGCAGCCAAGATACGCACCTAGACACTGAAGCTTTCTTT.

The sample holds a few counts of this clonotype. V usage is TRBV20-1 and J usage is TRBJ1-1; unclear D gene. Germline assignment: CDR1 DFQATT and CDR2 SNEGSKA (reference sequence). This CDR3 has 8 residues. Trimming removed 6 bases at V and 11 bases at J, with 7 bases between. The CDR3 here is CSAHDAFF. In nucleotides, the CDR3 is TGCAGTGCCCACGATGCTTTCTTT.

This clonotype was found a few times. CDR3 nucleotides: TGCGCCAGCAGCCAAGCGAGGCGGCCCGGGATCTCCTACGAGCAGTACTTC. Its translation is CASSQARRPGISYEQYF. The genes are TRBV4-1 and TRBJ2-7; weak D call: TRBD2 (5 bases). This CDR3 has 17 amino acids. Looked up from germline, CDR1 is MGHRA and CDR2 is YSYEKL. V was cut by 1 base and J by 0 bases, with 16 bases left in between.

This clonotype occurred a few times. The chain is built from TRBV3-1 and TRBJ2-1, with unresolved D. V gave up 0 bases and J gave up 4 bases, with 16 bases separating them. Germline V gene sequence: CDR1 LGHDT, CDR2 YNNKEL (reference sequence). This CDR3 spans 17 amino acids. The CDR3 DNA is TGTGCCAGCAGCCAAGAAAAAGGCACTCGACTTTACAATGAGCAGTTCTTC. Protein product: CASSQEKGTRLYNEQFF.

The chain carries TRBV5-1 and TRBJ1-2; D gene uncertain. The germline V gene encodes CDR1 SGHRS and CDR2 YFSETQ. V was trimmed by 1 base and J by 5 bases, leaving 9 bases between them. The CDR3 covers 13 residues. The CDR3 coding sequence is TGCGCCAGCAGCTTGCAAGTTTTTTATGGCTACACCTTC. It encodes CASSLQVFYGYTF.

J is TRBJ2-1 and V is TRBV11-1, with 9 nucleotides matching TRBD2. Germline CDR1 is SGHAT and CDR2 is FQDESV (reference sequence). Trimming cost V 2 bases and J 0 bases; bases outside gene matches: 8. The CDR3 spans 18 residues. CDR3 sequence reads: CASSLRKRGVISYNEQFF. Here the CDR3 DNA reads TGTGCCAGCAGCTTAAGGAAGCGGGGGGTTATCTCCTACAATGAGCAGTTCTTC. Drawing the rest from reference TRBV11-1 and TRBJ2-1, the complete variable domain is EAEVAQSPRYKITEKSQAVAFWCDPISGHATLYWYRQILGQGPELLVQFQDESVVDDSQLPKDRFSAERLKGVDSTLKIQPAELGDSAMYLCASSLRKRGVISYNEQFFGPGTRLTVL.

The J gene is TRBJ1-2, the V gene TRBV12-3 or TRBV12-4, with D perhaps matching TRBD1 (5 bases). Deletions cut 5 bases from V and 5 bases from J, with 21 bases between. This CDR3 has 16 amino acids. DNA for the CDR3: TGTGCCAGCAGTCCCCGAGTTTGGCAGGGCGAATATGGCTACACCTTC. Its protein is CASSPRVWQGEYGYTF.

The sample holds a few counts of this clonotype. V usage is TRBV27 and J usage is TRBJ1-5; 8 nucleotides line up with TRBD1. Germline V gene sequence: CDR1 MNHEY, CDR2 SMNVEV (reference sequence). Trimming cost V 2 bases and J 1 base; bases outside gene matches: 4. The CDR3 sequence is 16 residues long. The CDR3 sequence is CASSLRTGRSNQPQHF. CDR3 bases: TGTGCCAGCAGTTTACGGACAGGGCGAAGCAATCAGCCCCAGCATTTT.

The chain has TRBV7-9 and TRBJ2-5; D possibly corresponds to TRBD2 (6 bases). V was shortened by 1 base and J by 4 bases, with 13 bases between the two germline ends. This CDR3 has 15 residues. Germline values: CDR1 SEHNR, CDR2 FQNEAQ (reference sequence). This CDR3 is CASSLDGSWVETQYF. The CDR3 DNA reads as TGTGCCAGCAGCTTAGACGGGAGCTGGGTAGAGACCCAGTACTTC.

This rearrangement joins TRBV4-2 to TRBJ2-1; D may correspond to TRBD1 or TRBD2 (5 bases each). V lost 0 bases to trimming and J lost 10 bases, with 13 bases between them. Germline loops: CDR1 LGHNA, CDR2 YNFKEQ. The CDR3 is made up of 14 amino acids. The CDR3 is CASSQDLRDREQFF. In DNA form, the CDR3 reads TGTGCCAGCAGCCAAGACCTCCGGGACCGAGAGCAGTTCTTC.

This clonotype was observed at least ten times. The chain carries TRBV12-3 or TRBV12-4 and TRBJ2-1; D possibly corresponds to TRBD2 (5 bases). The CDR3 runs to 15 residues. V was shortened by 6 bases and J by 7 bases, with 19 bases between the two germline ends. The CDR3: CASRRESLVVNEQFF. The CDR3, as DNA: TGTGCCAGCAGGAGGGAGTCGCTGGTGGTGAATGAGCAGTTCTTC.

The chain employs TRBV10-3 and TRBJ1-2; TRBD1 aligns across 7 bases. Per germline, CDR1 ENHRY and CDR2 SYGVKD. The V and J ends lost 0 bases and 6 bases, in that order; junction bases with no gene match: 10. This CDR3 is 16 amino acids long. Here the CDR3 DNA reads TGTGCCATCAGTGAGTCGAGGGCAGGGGGATCCCATGGCTACACCTTC. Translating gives CAISESRAGGSHGYTF.

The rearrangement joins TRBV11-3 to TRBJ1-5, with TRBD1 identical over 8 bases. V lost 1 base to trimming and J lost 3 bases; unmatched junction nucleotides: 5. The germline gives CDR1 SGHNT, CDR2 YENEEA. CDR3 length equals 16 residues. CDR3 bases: TGTGCCAGCAGCTTAGGGACAGGGAGGAACAATCAGCCCCAGCATTTT. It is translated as CASSLGTGRNNQPQHF. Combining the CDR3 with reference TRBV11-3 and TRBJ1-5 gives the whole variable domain EAGVVQSPRYKIIEKKQPVAFWCNPISGHNTLYWYLQNLGQGPELLIRYENEEAVDDSQLPKDRFSAERLKGVDSTLKIQPAELGDSAVYLCASSLGTGRNNQPQHFGDGTRLSIL.

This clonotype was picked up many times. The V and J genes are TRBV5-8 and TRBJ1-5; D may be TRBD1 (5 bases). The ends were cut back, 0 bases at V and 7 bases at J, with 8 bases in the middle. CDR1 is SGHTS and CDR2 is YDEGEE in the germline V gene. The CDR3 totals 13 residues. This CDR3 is CASSLDRRQPQHF. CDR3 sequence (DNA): TGTGCCAGCAGCTTGGACAGGAGACAGCCCCAGCATTTT.

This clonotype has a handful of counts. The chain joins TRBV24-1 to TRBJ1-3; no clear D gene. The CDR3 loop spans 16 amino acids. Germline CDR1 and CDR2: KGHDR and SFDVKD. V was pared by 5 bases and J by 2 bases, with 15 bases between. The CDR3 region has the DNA TGTGCCACCAGTGCCTCATGGGTAGGAGCTGGAAACACCATATATTTT. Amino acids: CATSASWVGAGNTIYF.